This T cell receptor beta chain appears in the sequencing data of a study of quantifying T cell responses using KT2 cells. Study-wide background: TCR alpha and beta constant-region primers primed reverse transcription of RNA.

Germline V lookup: CDR1 MDHEN, CDR2 SYDVKM. V lost 4 bases and J lost 1, with 15 bases in between. CDR3 length: 16 residues. The cDNA 3' end received a ligated oligonucleotide with a UMI. First-round PCR used approximately 4 cycles and beta primers RC1.1 and RC1.2 covering TRBC1 and TRBC2. TCRdb independently ran MiXCR on the UMI-ligation and nested PCR reads; one entry per CDR3 protein. Found here are 45,000 to 65,000 distinct CDR3 sequences, roughly an eighth of them singletons; the top ten hold under 10%. Sequenced sample: PBMCs spiked with cells of the T cell clone KT2. This TCR derives from a human donor. The chain is built from TRBV28 and TRBJ2-3; D possibly corresponds to TRBD1 (6 bases). The CDR3 DNA is TGTGCCAGCAGTTGGTCCGGGACACACGGCACAGATACGCAGTATTTT. Protein product: CASSWSGTHGTDTQYF.